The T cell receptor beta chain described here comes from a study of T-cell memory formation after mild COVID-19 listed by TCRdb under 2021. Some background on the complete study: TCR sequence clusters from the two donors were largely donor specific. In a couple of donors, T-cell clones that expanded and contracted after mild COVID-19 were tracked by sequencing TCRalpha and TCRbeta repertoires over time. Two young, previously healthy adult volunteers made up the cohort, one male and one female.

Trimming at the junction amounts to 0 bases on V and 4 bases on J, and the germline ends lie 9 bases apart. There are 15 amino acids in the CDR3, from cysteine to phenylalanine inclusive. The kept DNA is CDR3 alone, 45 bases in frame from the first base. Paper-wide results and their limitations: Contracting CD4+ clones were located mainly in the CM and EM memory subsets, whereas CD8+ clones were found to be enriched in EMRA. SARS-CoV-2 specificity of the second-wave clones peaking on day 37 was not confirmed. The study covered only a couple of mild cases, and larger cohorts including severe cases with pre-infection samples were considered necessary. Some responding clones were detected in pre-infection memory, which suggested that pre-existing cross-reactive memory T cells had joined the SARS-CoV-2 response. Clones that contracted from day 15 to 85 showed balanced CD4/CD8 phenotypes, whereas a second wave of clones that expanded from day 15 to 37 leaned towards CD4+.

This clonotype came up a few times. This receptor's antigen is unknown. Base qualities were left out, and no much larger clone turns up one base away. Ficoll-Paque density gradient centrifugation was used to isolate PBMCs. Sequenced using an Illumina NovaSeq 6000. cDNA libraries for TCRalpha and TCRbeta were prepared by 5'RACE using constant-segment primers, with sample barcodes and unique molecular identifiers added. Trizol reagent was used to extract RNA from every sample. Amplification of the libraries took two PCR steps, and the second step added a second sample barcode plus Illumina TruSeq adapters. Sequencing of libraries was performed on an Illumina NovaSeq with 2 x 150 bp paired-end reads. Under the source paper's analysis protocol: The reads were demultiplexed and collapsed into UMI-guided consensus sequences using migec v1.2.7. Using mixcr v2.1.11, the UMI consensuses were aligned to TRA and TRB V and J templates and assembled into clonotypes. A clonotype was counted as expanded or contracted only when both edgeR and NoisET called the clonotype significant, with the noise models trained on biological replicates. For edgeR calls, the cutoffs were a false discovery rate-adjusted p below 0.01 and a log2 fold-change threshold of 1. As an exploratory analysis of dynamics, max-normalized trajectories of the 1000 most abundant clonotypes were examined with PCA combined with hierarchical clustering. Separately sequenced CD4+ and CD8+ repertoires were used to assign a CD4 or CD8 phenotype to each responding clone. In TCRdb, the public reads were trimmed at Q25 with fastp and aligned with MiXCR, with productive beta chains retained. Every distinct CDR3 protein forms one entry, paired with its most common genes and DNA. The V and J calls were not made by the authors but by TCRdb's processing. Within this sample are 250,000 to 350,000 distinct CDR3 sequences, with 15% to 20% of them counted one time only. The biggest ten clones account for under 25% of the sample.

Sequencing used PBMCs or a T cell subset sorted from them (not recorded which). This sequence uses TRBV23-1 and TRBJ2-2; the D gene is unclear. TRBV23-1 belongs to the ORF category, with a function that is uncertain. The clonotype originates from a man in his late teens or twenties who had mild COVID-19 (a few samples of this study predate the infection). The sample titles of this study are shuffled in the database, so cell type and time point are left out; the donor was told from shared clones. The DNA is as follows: TGCGCCAGCAGTCAATCCCGGGCTTTCACCGGGGAGCTGTTTTTT. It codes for CASSQSRAFTGELFF.